The 14 T cell receptor beta chains listed next were all sequenced from one sample in a study of human T cells and chemical hapten exposure. TCRdb re-called the RACE reads with MiXCR, one entry per CDR3 protein. The sample contains around 130,000 distinct CDR3 sequences, about 9% of which appear only once. Time point here: healthy volunteer bleed at 2 weeks. Whole blood, unfractionated, served as the material for total RNA extraction. The source material was whole blood. The receptors here all came from a male donor in good health. Some clones in this sample may be carry-over from other donors' samples.

This clonotype has more than one count but fewer than ten. This chain uses TRBV27 with TRBJ1-6; D remains unclear. This CDR3 is 13 amino acids long. From germline, CDR1 is MNHEY and CDR2 SMNVEV (reference sequence). The V end lost 2 bases, the J end lost 9 bases, and 8 bases lay between the germline ends. CDR3 loop: CASSLGSGSPLHF. DNA for the CDR3: TGTGCCAGCAGTTTAGGGTCAGGTTCACCCCTCCACTTT.

A word on this clonotype: Its ends do not fully match the called genes, so a read error is possible. The V gene is TRBV5-1, the J gene TRBJ2-1; 10 nucleotides match TRBD2. Germline CDR1 and CDR2: SGHRS and YFSETQ. The CDR3 is 14 residues long. CDR3 bases: TGCACCAGCAGCGGTAGCGGGGGGTACAATGAGCAGTTCTTC. It encodes CTSSGSGGYNEQFF. Combining the CDR3 with reference TRBV5-1 and TRBJ2-1 gives the whole variable domain KAGVTQTPRYLIKTRGQQVTLSCSPISGHRSVSWYQQTPGQGLQFLFEYFSETQRNKGNFPGRFSGRQFSNSRSEMNVSTLELGDSALYLCTSSGSGGYNEQFFGPGTRLTVL.

This rearrangement joins TRBV7-9 to TRBJ1-1; TRBD1 is a possible D gene (6 bases). The germline gives CDR1 SEHNR, CDR2 FQNEAQ (reference sequence). V dropped 6 bases and J dropped 2 bases, with 16 bases sitting between them. This CDR3 region has 15 residues. Here the CDR3 DNA reads TGTGCCAGCAGTTCCATTGAAGGGGGAAACACTGAAGCTTTCTTT. It specifies CASSSIEGGNTEAFF.

This clonotype has just a few counts. V and J are TRBV12-3 or TRBV12-4 and TRBJ1-1; D is perhaps TRBD1 (5 bases). V dropped 6 bases and J dropped 0 bases, with 11 bases sitting between them. The CDR3 loop spans 14 amino acids. The CDR3 bases are TGTGCCAGCAGAACTGACAGACTGAACACTGAAGCTTTCTTT. Translation gives CASRTDRLNTEAFF.

This clonotype was observed a handful of times. The chain recombines TRBV20-1 with TRBJ1-5; tentatively, D is TRBD1 (6 bases). Germline CDR1 and CDR2: DFQATT and SNEGSKA (reference sequence). V was clipped by 0 bases and J by 5 bases, with 14 bases between them. There are 15 residues in the CDR3. This chain's CDR3 is CSARDLRGADQPQHF. CDR3 DNA sequence: TGCAGTGCTAGAGATCTCAGGGGAGCGGATCAGCCCCAGCATTTT.

This clonotype was seen ten or more times. V gene TRBV4-2 combines with J gene TRBJ2-2; D perhaps matches TRBD2 (5 bases). With 4 bases removed from V and 5 bases from J, the gap between germline ends came to 14 bases. This CDR3 spans 15 amino acids. In germline, CDR1 is LGHNA, CDR2 YNFKEQ. As DNA, the CDR3 is TGTGCCAGCAGCCTTCCCCGGACTGGTACCGGGGAGCTGTTTTTT. This translates into CASSLPRTGTGELFF.

The rearrangement links TRBV20-1 to TRBJ2-1, with TRBD1 identical over 10 bases. Trimming took 0 bases from V and 3 from J; bases not matched to a gene: 5. CDR3 length: 16 residues. Germline V CDR1 and CDR2: DFQATT, SNEGSKA (reference sequence). The CDR3 nucleotides are TGCAGTGCTAGAGATCTACGGGACAGGGGCTACAATGAGCAGTTCTTC. Amino acids: CSARDLRDRGYNEQFF.

In its sample, this clonotype was seen a few times. The CDR3 nucleotides are TGCAGTGCTAGTCGGGACAGCTCGAACACTGAAGCTTTCTTT. It specifies CSASRDSSNTEAFF. The chain carries TRBV20-1 and TRBJ1-1; 7 bases map to TRBD1. V shed 3 bases and J 1 base; nucleotides not matched to a gene: 5. From germline, CDR1 is DFQATT and CDR2 SNEGSKA (reference sequence). The CDR3 is 14 amino acids.

The V and J genes are TRBV5-1 and TRBJ2-5; D uncertain. The ends were cut back, 0 bases at V and 1 base at J, with 13 bases in the middle. The germline CDR1 and CDR2 sequences are SGHRS and YFSETQ. The CDR3 sequence is 16 residues long. The CDR3 here is CASSLVLLASQETQYF. In DNA form, the CDR3 reads TGCGCCAGCAGCTTGGTTCTTTTGGCTTCCCAAGAGACCCAGTACTTC.

In this sample, this clonotype turned up many times. The genes are TRBV20-1 and TRBJ2-7, with a weak D call TRBD1 (7 bases). CDR1 and CDR2 from the germline V gene are DFQATT and SNEGSKA (reference sequence). The CDR3 loop spans 15 amino acids. Deletions cut 5 bases from V and 1 base from J, with 18 bases between. Here the CDR3 DNA reads TGCAGTGCTCCCCGGAGGGGGCTATCTTCCTACGAGCAGTACTTC. This codes for CSAPRRGLSSYEQYF.

This clonotype was recorded many times. J is TRBJ2-1 and V is TRBV2, with 11 bases matching TRBD2. The V segment lost 3 bases and the J segment 0 bases; nucleotides outside the gene matches: 7. This CDR3 region has 18 residues. CDR1 is SNHLY and CDR2 is FYNNEI in the germline V gene. The CDR3 protein is CASSDRLAGGSSYNEQFF. CDR3 bases: TGTGCCAGCAGTGATAGGCTAGCGGGAGGCAGCTCCTACAATGAGCAGTTCTTC.

V usage is TRBV19 and J usage is TRBJ1-2; TRBD1 aligns across 9 bases. The ends lost 3 bases at V and 4 bases at J; junction bases unmatched: 6. The V gene's germline CDR1 is LNHDA and CDR2 SQIVND (reference sequence). This CDR3 has 15 residues. In DNA form, the CDR3 reads TGTGCCAGTAGTATCGGGACAGGGCTCGGCTATGGCTACACCTTC. It yields the protein CASSIGTGLGYGYTF.

The gene calls are TRBV12-3 or TRBV12-4 and TRBJ1-1, with D hard to call. This CDR3 has 16 residues. With 5 bases removed from V and 5 bases from J, the gap between germline ends came to 21 bases. The DNA for the CDR3 is TGTGCCAGCAGTCCACACCCGGGAGGCTTCGCGACTGAAGCTTTCTTT. Its protein is CASSPHPGGFATEAFF.

This clonotype has a count of ten or more. J is TRBJ1-1 and V is TRBV27, with TRBD1 identical over 8 bases. The CDR3 has 16 amino acids. The V segment lost 7 bases and the J segment 1 base; nucleotides outside the gene matches: 11. Germline V gives CDR1 MNHEY, CDR2 SMNVEV (reference sequence). The DNA of the CDR3 is TGTGCCAGCAATACTGGGACAGGTCGAAAGAACACTGAAGCTTTCTTT. Its translation is CASNTGTGRKNTEAFF.